This TCR beta chain was captured in a study of T cell responses to AZD1222 COVID-19 vaccine. The method was immunoSEQ multiplex PCR; TCRdb's version includes in-frame clones alone and lacks a portion of them. The repertoire holds about 60,000 clones, with approximately 80% as singletons. The V and J ends lost 2 bases and 3 bases respectively, with 0 bases between them. CDR3 length: 11 amino acids. Germline CDR1 is LNHDA and CDR2 is SQIVND (reference sequence). Turning to this clone: Antigen: not known.

Study-wide results and limits: Vaccine-associated CD4 TCRs ranged over spike, dominating at 160-218 and 743-854. No repertoire was sampled before or during the peak T cell response, only after it. Spike-specific TCR breadth and depth grew following two AZD1222 doses.

The chain couples TRBV19 to TRBJ2-3; no clear D. The sequence derives from an adult who received the AZD1222 COVID-19 vaccine. The sequencing here drew on peripheral blood, taken 28 days after the second AZD1222 dose. The DNA for the CDR3 is TGTGCCAGTAGTATAACAGATACGCAGTATTTT. It encodes CASSITDTQYF.